This TCR beta chain was identified during a study of T-cell reconstitution after alpha-beta-depleted transplantation in children (TCRdb year 2016). Study-level background: The study quantitatively tracked T-cell immune reconstitution after TCRalphabeta/CD19-depleted allogeneic hematopoietic cell transplantation in children using TCR repertoire profiling.

This clonotype was counted a few times. Its target antigen remains unknown. Per-base quality was not reported, and no clone a single base away is much larger than it. Preparation of the library involved PCR. TCRdb names Illumina HiSeq 2500 as the instrument used. TCR libraries were prepared with molecular barcoding, using unique molecular identifiers to normalize TCRbeta repertoire quantification. The public reads were run again by TCRdb, first through fastp at Q25 and then through MiXCR, and only productive beta chains were kept. Every CDR3 protein is listed once, alongside the most common genes and DNA of its rows. This sample comprises roughly 500,000 distinct CDR3 sequences, 15% to 20% of them detected only once. The ten most abundant clones make up roughly 3.3% of the sample. Deletion took 5 bases off V and 0 bases off J, with a span of 18 bases between the germline ends. The CDR3 contains 17 residues, cysteine and phenylalanine counted. Solely the CDR3 DNA is kept, with 51 bases framed from the first base. CDR1 and CDR2, per the germline V gene, are SGDLS and YYNGEE.

The receptor chain draws on TRBV9 and TRBJ2-1, and the D gene may be TRBD1, 6 bases matching. This sequence originates from a human donor who donated a stem cell graft to a child with acute lymphoblastic leukemia. This specimen consisted of PBMCs from the stem cell graft donor, obtained from the stem cell graft. The nucleotide sequence is TGTGCCAGCAGTGAAGCAGGGGCTGAAGTCTCCTACAATGAGCAGTTCTTC. This translates into CASSEAGAEVSYNEQFF.